The 19 T cell receptor beta chains below all came from one sample that was sequenced in a study of CD8+ T cells in alopecia areata. A sort of pooled cutaneous lymph node cells used CD4, CD8alpha, NKG2D, NKG2ACE and other stains. It was cDNA, reverse transcribed from extracted RNA, that served as the sequencing template. Sequenced by immunoSEQ multiplex PCR; TCRdb stores in-frame clones only, minus some. The sample is made up of around 290,000 clones, none counted only once. The sample comprised CD4+ T cells sorted from a lymph node. The receptor set was obtained from a C3H/HeJ mouse with alopecia areata. The mouse strain carries the MHC haplotype H2-k.

With respect to this clone: Genes and germline are mouse. Read sequence stops 4 residues before the CDR3 end, and the germline J gene provides the missing end. The chain joins TRBV21 to TRBJ1-2; D remains unclear. TRBV21 has ORF status, its function being uncertain. V lost 0 bases, J lost 1 base, and 6 bases lay in between. The CDR3 is 14 amino acids. Incomplete CDR3 DNA: TGTGCTAGCAGTCAATCGTCAGAAAACTCC. Its translation is CASSQSSENS. The full CDR3 protein is CASSQSSENSDYTF.

This clone was observed a few times. Gene names follow the mouse nomenclature. The read stops 4 residues short of the end of the CDR3; the missing end is completed from the germline J gene. The chain joins TRBV13-1 to TRBJ2-2; D might be TRBD2 (7 bases). CDR3 length equals 16 residues. In germline, CDR1 is NSHNY, CDR2 SYGAGN. The V end was cut by 0 bases, the J end by 4 bases, with 13 bases between. This CDR3 is CASSDAWGAPTGQLYF. The part of the CDR3 DNA that was read is TGTGCCAGCAGTGATGCTTGGGGGGCGCCCACCGGG.

As for this clone: All gene names here are mouse names. The CDR3 end is not reached by the read, which stops 3 residues before it; the germline J gene fills it in. The rearrangement joins TRBV5 to TRBJ1-6, with a weak D call TRBD1 (5 bases). TRBJ1-6 is an ORF, with its function uncertain. Germline V gene sequence: CDR1 LGHNA, CDR2 YNLKQL (reference sequence). V was trimmed by 4 bases and J by 3 bases, leaving 10 bases between them. This CDR3 is 15 amino acids long. The CDR3 reads CASSLGGNYNSPLYF. CDR3 bases read: TGTGCCAGCAGCCTCGGGGGGAACTATAATTCGCCC.

A few counts support this clone. The genes and germline here are from mouse. The CDR3 is cut off 4 residues early in the read; its end comes from the germline J gene. J is TRBJ2-1 and V is TRBV5, with D possibly matching TRBD1 (6 bases). The V gene lost 0 bases and the J gene lost 0 bases, with 9 bases spanning the gap. This CDR3 has 16 amino acids. Germline lookup yields CDR1 LGHNA and CDR2 YNLKQL (reference sequence). CDR3 residues: CASSQDWDNNYAEQFF. The CDR3 bases that were read are TGTGCCAGCAGCCAAGATTGGGACAATAACTATGCT.

For this clone: Any gene name here is a mouse gene name. The sequenced fragment ends 4 residues before the CDR3 boundary, so the rest is inferred from the germline J gene. The gene calls are TRBV31 and TRBJ1-2, with TRBD1 matching 7 bases. The CDR3 has 14 amino acids. The germline CDR1 and CDR2 sequences are GKSSPN and SITVG. The V gene end was trimmed by 1 base and the J gene end by 3 bases; junction bases not matched to a gene: 5. This chain's CDR3 is CAWSRDRADSDYTF. The covered CDR3 bases are TGTGCCTGGAGTCGAGACAGGGCGGACTCC.

This clone showed up just a few times. Gene and germline names: mouse. The CDR3 extends 4 residues past the end of the read, so its final part is completed from the germline J gene. V is TRBV13-3 and J is TRBJ2-2; D might be TRBD2 (6 bases). Germline V gives CDR1 NNHDY, CDR2 SYVADS. There are 16 residues in the CDR3. V shed 1 base and J shed 0 bases, with 10 bases lying between them. CDR3 in amino acids: CASSDRWGSNTGQLYF. CDR3 DNA (partial): TGTGCCAGCAGTGATCGCTGGGGTTCAAACACCGGG.

Many counts were recorded for this clone. The gene names here belong to mouse. The read terminates 3 residues before the CDR3 end, so the remaining end is supplied by the germline J gene. The rearrangement joins TRBV14 to TRBJ1-6; D may be TRBD1 (5 bases). TRBJ1-6 is annotated as an ORF whose role is uncertain. CDR1 and CDR2 from the germline V gene are SGHDT and FRDEAV. The CDR3 is 13 amino acids. The germline V and J ends were trimmed by 9 bases and 5 bases, with 12 bases remaining between them. The DNA read from the CDR3 is TGTGCCATCTGGGGAGGGGATAATTCGCCC. Residues: CAIWGGDNSP. The full CDR3 is CAIWGGDNSPLYF.

In the case of this clone: Gene names denote mouse genes. The read gets to within 3 residues of the CDR3 end, and the germline J gene fills in the rest. This chain joins TRBV19 and TRBJ1-6, with TRBD1 identical over 7 bases. TRBJ1-6 is an ORF; its function is uncertain. The CDR3 contains 14 residues. Germline V gene data show CDR1 as FNHDT and CDR2 as SITEND (reference sequence). Trimming cost V 5 bases and J 2 bases; bases outside gene matches: 1. CDR3 sequence reads: CASRGQTYNSPLYF. CDR3 DNA (partial): TGTGCCAGCAGGGGACAGACCTATAATTCGCCC.

Concerning this clone: Gene names refer to mouse genes. From the germline J gene comes the end of the CDR3, since the read stops 4 residues before it. The sample carries other DNA sequences with the same CDR3. This sequence joins TRBV14 and TRBJ2-5, with 7 bases aligning to TRBD1. From germline, CDR1 is SGHDT and CDR2 FRDEAV. Trimming took 7 bases from V and 0 from J; bases not matched to a gene: 2. The CDR3 has 13 amino acids. CDR3 DNA, as far as it was read: TGTGCCAGCCGACAGGGTAACCAAGAC. Its translation: CASRQGNQD. The entire CDR3 protein is CASRQGNQDTQYF.

Note on this clone: Mouse gene names and germline throughout. From the germline J gene comes the end of the CDR3, since the read stops 4 residues before it. The chain carries TRBV31 and TRBJ2-3, with D unclear. Germline V lookup: CDR1 GKSSPN, CDR2 SITVG. The CDR3 spans 15 residues. The V end lost 0 bases, the J end lost 1 base, and 11 bases lay between the germline ends. CDR3 amino acids: CAWSLFGLGAETLYF. CDR3 DNA, as far as it was read: TGTGCCTGGAGTCTATTCGGTCTGGGTGCAGAA.

A remark on this clone: Mouse gene names apply. The read ends 4 residues before the CDR3 terminus; that terminus is restored from the germline J gene. The sample carries other DNA sequences with the same CDR3. This sequence joins TRBV13-2 and TRBJ2-5; 10 nucleotides match TRBD2. The CDR3 is 15 residues long. Germline CDR1 NNHNN, CDR2 SYGAGS (reference sequence). CDR3 bases read: TGTGCCAGCGGTGATTCTGGGGGGGCGCGGGAC. Protein product: CASGDSGGARD. The entire CDR3 protein is CASGDSGGARDTQYF.

A note on this clone: Germline and genes: mouse. Read sequence stops 4 residues before the CDR3 end, and the germline J gene provides the missing end. The chain is built from TRBV17 and TRBJ2-1; 11 bases are a match to TRBD2. Germline lookup yields CDR1 MNHDT and CDR2 YYDKIL. The CDR3 contains 17 residues. V shed 5 bases, J shed 3 bases, and the junction held 9 bases outside the gene matches. CDR3 amino acids: CASSEVTGGARYAEQFF. CDR3 bases read: TGTGCTAGCAGTGAAGTCACTGGGGGGGCGCGCTATGCT.

This clone was seen a few times. Mouse names are used for the genes. From the germline J gene comes the end of the CDR3, since the read stops 4 residues before it. J is TRBJ2-5 and V is TRBV5; a weak D match, TRBD1 (6 bases). Germline CDR1 reads LGHNA; CDR2 reads YNLKQL (reference sequence). There are 14 residues in the CDR3. The germline V and J ends were trimmed by 3 bases and 0 bases, with 7 bases remaining between them. CDR3 region: CASSHRGNQDTQYF. The part of the CDR3 DNA that was read is TGTGCCAGCAGCCACAGGGGTAACCAAGAC.

About this clone itself: The gene symbols are mouse symbols. The DNA ends 4 residues before the CDR3 does, and the rest of the CDR3 is filled in from the germline J gene. The chain combines TRBV13-1 with TRBJ2-2, with TRBD1 as a possible D gene (5 bases). V lost 4 bases and J lost 1, with 11 bases in between. The CDR3 spans 15 residues. Germline V gene lookup returns CDR1 NSHNY and CDR2 SYGAGN. CDR3 bases read: TGTGCCAGCAGTCACCGGACAATAAACACCGGG. Amino acids: CASSHRTINTG. The complete CDR3 reads CASSHRTINTGQLYF.

A note on this clone: The germline and genes are mouse ones. Partial CDR3 DNA: TGTGCCAGCAGTTGGGACAGAAACACA. Amino acids: CASSWDRNT. The entire CDR3 sequence reads CASSWDRNTEVFF. The rearrangement joins TRBV13-3 to TRBJ1-1; 7 bases map to TRBD1. The read ends 4 residues before the CDR3 terminus; that terminus is restored from the germline J gene. Germline V CDR1 and CDR2: NNHDY, SYVADS. The CDR3 spans 13 residues. The V segment lost 4 bases and the J segment 1 base; nucleotides outside the gene matches: 1.

Details on this clone: Gene names refer to mouse genes. The read ends 4 residues shy of where the CDR3 ends; the end is completed using the germline J gene. V gene TRBV19 combines with J gene TRBJ2-4; TRBD2 aligns across 11 bases. J was trimmed by 0 bases and V by 3 bases; bases with no gene match: 0. The germline V gene has CDR1 FNHDT and CDR2 SITEND (reference sequence). CDR3 size: 15 residues. CDR3 amino acids: CASSRLGGSQNTLYF. The DNA read from the CDR3 is TGTGCCAGCAGTAGACTGGGGGGGAGTCAAAAC.

Points on this clone: Germline and genes here are mouse. Read coverage stops 4 residues before the CDR3 terminus; the germline J gene supplies the remainder. In the same sample, other DNA sequences code for this CDR3. The chain employs TRBV13-2 and TRBJ2-3, with 7 bases identical to TRBD1. The CDR3 spans 14 residues. V lost 5 bases, J lost 0 bases, and 3 bases stayed unmatched. Germline lookup yields CDR1 NNHNN and CDR2 SYGAGS (reference sequence). CDR3 loop: CASGGTASAETLYF. CDR3 DNA (partial): TGTGCCAGCGGCGGGACAGCTAGTGCAGAA.

This clone was seen repeatedly, ten times or more. Gene names refer to mouse genes. Read coverage stops 3 residues before the CDR3 terminus; the germline J gene supplies the remainder. The same CDR3 also results from other DNA sequences found in this sample. The chain uses TRBV1 and TRBJ1-6; 7 bases map to TRBD1. TRBJ1-6 is reported as an ORF; its role is uncertain. The CDR3 is made up of 14 amino acids. Germline CDR1 reads NSQYPW; CDR2 reads LRSPGD (reference sequence). J gave up 5 bases and V 3 bases, and 1 base lay outside the gene matches. The CDR3 here is CTCSAQGDNSPLYF. CDR3 bases read: TGCACCTGCAGTGCTCAGGGGGATAATTCGCCC.

This clone has more than one count but fewer than ten. Gene labels here are mouse ones. Read coverage stops 4 residues before the CDR3 terminus; the germline J gene supplies the remainder. The chain combines TRBV19 with TRBJ2-1; D perhaps matches TRBD1 (5 bases). The ends were cut back, 5 bases at V and 3 bases at J, with 12 bases in the middle. This CDR3 is 14 amino acids long. Germline V gene data show CDR1 as FNHDT and CDR2 as SITEND (reference sequence). CDR3 DNA (partial): TGTGCCAGCAGACCCCGGCAGGGCTATGCT. Translated, it gives CASRPRQGYA. The CDR3, in full, reads CASRPRQGYAEQFF.